A selection of T cell receptor beta chains follows, all from one sample in a study of blood T cell repertoires in COVID-19. Method: immunoSEQ multiplex PCR; TCRdb's copy keeps in-frame clones and lacks some. The sample records 48,000 or so clones, more than 75% being singletons. The material sequenced was peripheral blood. All receptors come from an older woman with acute or convalescent COVID-19. Both conserved end residues are part of each CDR3. The order of the fields is CDR3 protein, CDR3 DNA, D gene, J gene, V gene, clone size. A D gene is named only where the DNA matches it firmly. Size is omitted from some rows. Given values are once, few, many or a class for expanded clones.

CASSLDREGYEQYF	TGTGCCAGCAGTTTGGACAGGGAGGGATACGAGCAGTACTTC	NA	TRBJ2-7	TRBV27	NA
CASSPDSSGAGEQYF	TGTGCCAGCTCACCCGATTCTAGCGGAGCAGGGGAGCAGTACTTC	TRBD2	TRBJ2-7	TRBV18	NA
CASSPLRGEYNEQFF	TGTGCCAGCAGCCCCCTACGGGGGGAATACAATGAGCAGTTCTTC	TRBD2	TRBJ2-1	TRBV7-3	NA
CASSVGQVDGYTF	TGTGCCAGCAGCGTAGGTCAGGTTGATGGCTACACCTTC	NA	TRBJ1-2	TRBV9	NA
CASSLVVQGPGYGYTF	TGTGCCAGCAGCTTAGTCGTACAGGGGCCGGGCTATGGCTACACCTTC	TRBD1	TRBJ1-2	TRBV7-9	NA
CASSRYTTSGSPYEQYF	TGTGCCAGCAGCCGATATACGACTAGCGGGAGCCCCTACGAGCAGTACTTC	TRBD2	TRBJ2-7	TRBV7-9	NA
CAWSGQDRGEQYF	TGTGCCTGGAGTGGACAGGACAGGGGAGAGCAGTACTTC	TRBD1	TRBJ2-7	TRBV30	NA
CASSRQGGLGYGYTF	TGTGCCAGCAGCCGACAGGGAGGCCTCGGCTATGGCTACACCTTC	TRBD1	TRBJ1-2	TRBV14	NA
CASISGQVNTEAFF	TGTGCCAGCATTTCGGGACAGGTGAACACTGAAGCTTTCTTT	TRBD1	TRBJ1-1	TRBV6-5	NA
CASSVVSGTYNEQFF	TGTGCCAGCAGTGTGGTGAGCGGGACCTACAATGAGCAGTTCTTC	TRBD2	TRBJ2-1	TRBV2	few
CASSPTGEMNTEAFF	TGTGCCAGCAGTCCAACAGGGGAAATGAACACTGAAGCTTTCTTT	TRBD1	TRBJ1-1	TRBV6-5	NA
CASSSGYGETQYF	TGTGCCAGCAGCTCGGGTTACGGAGAGACCCAGTACTTC	NA	TRBJ2-5	TRBV7-3	NA
CASSLFAGRTSYNEQFF	TGTGCCAGCAGCTTATTCGCAGGGAGGACCTCCTACAATGAGCAGTTCTTC	NA	TRBJ2-1	TRBV7-6	NA
CASSLGTSGDNEQFF	TGTGCCAGCAGCTTAGGGACTAGCGGGGATAATGAGCAGTTCTTC	TRBD2	TRBJ2-1	TRBV7-2	NA
CASSRGGPNTEAFF	TGCGCCAGCAGCCGGGGGGGGCCGAACACTGAAGCTTTCTTT	NA	TRBJ1-1	TRBV4-3	NA
CASSSGRGNYGYTF	TGTGCCAGCAGCTCAGGAAGGGGGAACTATGGCTACACCTTC	NA	TRBJ1-2	TRBV7-8	NA
CASRTNFSGGYEQYF	TGTGCCAGCAGAACCAATTTTAGCGGGGGATACGAGCAGTACTTC	TRBD2	TRBJ2-7	TRBV7-9	NA
CASTPTGVNEKLFF	TGTGCCAGTACCCCGACAGGCGTCAATGAAAAACTGTTTTTT	NA	TRBJ1-4	TRBV19	NA
CASSSHGTGELFF	TGCGCCAGCAGCTCACACGGGACCGGGGAGCTGTTTTTT	NA	TRBJ2-2	TRBV5-1	NA
CASKGQGAVGYTF	TGTGCCAGCAAGGGACAGGGGGCCGTTGGCTACACCTTC	TRBD1	TRBJ1-2	TRBV2	NA
CASSIGATEAFF	TGTGCCAGCTCAATTGGGGCCACTGAAGCTTTCTTT	NA	TRBJ1-1	TRBV18	NA
CASSVGDSQPQHF	TGTGCCAGCAGCGTAGGGGACTCGCAGCCCCAGCATTTT	NA	TRBJ1-5	TRBV9	NA
CASSMGADTGELFF	TGTGCCAGTAGTATGGGGGCGGACACCGGGGAGCTGTTTTTT	NA	TRBJ2-2	TRBV19	once